The clone carrying this TCR beta chain has a handful of counts. What it binds is not known. This record belongs to a study of T-cell reconstitution after alpha-beta-depleted transplantation in children. Germline CDR1 reads MDHEN; CDR2 reads SYDVKM. CDR3 length equals 15 residues. With V trimmed by 2 bases and J by 7 bases, 7 bases remained unmatched. Study-wide results and caveats: Newly produced T cells mostly accounted for T-cell counts and diversity one year post-transplant. Reportedly, alpha-beta T cells present about two months post-transplant originated from several hundred expanded clones of graft origin. TCRbeta diversity was high at day 60 in some patients (a result of surviving recipient T cells and thymic progenitors).

For TCRbeta, the library was prepared with unique molecular identifiers. Each CDR3 protein is one row after TCRdb ran MiXCR on the PCR reads. In the table there are about 590,000 distinct CDR3 sequences, roughly 13% of which are singletons. V gene TRBV28 combines with J gene TRBJ2-1; 8 nucleotides agree with TRBD2. The clonotype comes from a male patient younger than 18 who had a stem cell transplant for acute myeloid leukemia, so the T cells may come from the graft donor. Sequences were derived from PBMCs, mostly from graft donor cells, sampled 360 days after TCRalphabeta/CD19-depleted stem cell transplant. The CDR3 sequence: CASSLPAGGSNEQFF. Written as DNA, the CDR3 is TGTGCCAGCAGTTTACCGGCGGGAGGCTCGAATGAGCAGTTCTTC.